The 2 T cell receptor beta chains in this list originate from one sample, sequenced in a study of Tregs in tolerant kidney transplant recipients. Sequenced by immunoSEQ multiplex PCR; TCRdb stores in-frame clones only, minus some. Of 120,000 or so clones in the sample, around nine tenths were seen once. The sample consisted of CD4+ T cells from blood. These receptors originate from a human donor in good health.

The chain employs TRBV7-2 and TRBJ1-5; D is possibly TRBD1 (6 bases). The CDR3 has 16 residues. V was clipped by 0 bases and J by 7 bases, with 16 bases between them. Germline CDR1 and CDR2: SGHTA and FQGNSA. The DNA for the CDR3 is TGTGCCAGCAGCTTAGCTGTAGAGGCAGGGGTGCAGCCCCAGCATTTT. Translation gives CASSLAVEAGVQPQHF.

This clone has a handful of counts. The CDR3 bases are TGTGCCAGCAGCTTGGCAGGGTTAAGCAATCAGCCCCAGCATTTT. Its protein is CASSLAGLSNQPQHF. The chain recombines TRBV5-6 with TRBJ1-5; possible D gene TRBD1, 5 bases. The germline gives CDR1 SGHDT, CDR2 YYEEEE. V was pared by 0 bases and J by 1 base, with 8 bases between. The CDR3 extends over 15 amino acids.